Listed below are T cell receptor beta chains from one sample, sequenced in a study of long-term antiretroviral therapy in people with HIV. Sequencing was performed with immunoSEQ multiplex PCR; in TCRdb, only in-frame clones are kept and a portion is missing. The data hold approximately 21,000 clones, with about four fifths observed a single time. Specimen: unsorted PBMCs, collected 1.5 years after starting antiretroviral therapy. These receptor sequences come from a man younger than 40 with HIV. Both conserved end residues are part of each CDR3. D genes are given only for firm matches. A clone size is listed for some rows: how often the clone was seen (once, few, many), or a class if it is expanded.

>TRBJ2-3|-|15|TRBV28|TRBD2
CASSMGGRPGDTQYF
TGTGCCAGCAGCATGGGAGGGAGGCCCGGGGATACGCAGTATTTT
>TRBJ2-1|-|17|TRBV19|TRBD2
CASSMRINGGAGDEQFF
TGTGCCAGTAGTATGAGGATCAACGGGGGGGCGGGAGATGAGCAGTTCTTC
>TRBJ1-5|-|16|TRBV5-1|-
CASSLESPGSNQPQHF
TGCGCCAGCAGCTTGGAAAGTCCAGGGTCCAATCAGCCCCAGCATTTT
>TRBJ2-7|-|12|TRBV28|-
CASSVTGWEQYF
TGTGCCAGCAGTGTTACAGGGTGGGAGCAGTACTTC
>TRBJ2-1|-|14|TRBV9|-
CASDLGGSYNEQFF
TGTGCCAGCGATCTAGGGGGCTCCTACAATGAGCAGTTCTTC
>TRBJ1-5|-|13|TRBV28|TRBD1
CALNRGHGQPQHF
TGTGCCTTAAACAGGGGGCATGGTCAGCCCCAGCATTTT
>TRBJ2-3|-|12|TRBV10-3|-
CAIMGGPDTQYF
TGTGCCATCATGGGGGGCCCAGATACGCAGTATTTT
>TRBJ1-6|-|13|TRBV6-1|-
CAISRGLDSPLHF
TGTGCCATATCCCGGGGGCTTGATTCACCCCTCCACTTT
>TRBJ1-2|-|18|TRBV7-6|-
CASSLGPPGGAKNYGYTF
TGTGCCAGCAGCTTAGGTCCCCCTGGGGGGGCCAAGAACTATGGCTACACCTTC
>TRBJ2-2|once|14|TRBV19|TRBD1
CASAGTGESGELFF
TGTGCCAGTGCCGGGACAGGGGAATCCGGGGAGCTGTTTTTT
>TRBJ1-2|-|14|TRBV27|TRBD1
CASSPGQGVFGYTF
TGTGCCAGCAGTCCGGGACAGGGGGTTTTTGGCTACACCTTC
>TRBJ2-5|-|13|TRBV4-1|-
CASSQDMDETQYF
TGCGCCAGCAGCCAAGATATGGATGAGACCCAGTACTTC
>TRBJ2-7|-|17|TRBV28|TRBD2
CASSPQGIRTSGYEQYF
TGTGCCAGCAGTCCCCAGGGAATTAGAACTAGCGGTTACGAGCAGTACTTC
>TRBJ1-5|-|14|TRBV5-1|-
CASSLDGGHQPQHF
TGCGCCAGCAGCTTGGATGGGGGACATCAGCCCCAGCATTTT
>TRBJ1-5|few|14|TRBV28|-
CASLWGHSNQPQHF
TGTGCCAGCCTGTGGGGACATAGCAATCAGCCCCAGCATTTT
>TRBJ1-3|-|14|TRBV6-5|-
CASSYGPFGNTIYF
TGTGCCAGCAGTTACGGGCCATTTGGAAACACCATATATTTT
>TRBJ1-2|-|15|TRBV19|-
CASSAGEGGNYGYTF
TGTGCCAGTAGCGCGGGAGAGGGAGGGAACTATGGCTACACCTTC
>TRBJ2-5|-|17|TRBV29-1|-
CSVEAGTGGLGQETQYF
TGCAGCGTTGAAGCGGGTACCGGGGGCCTTGGGCAAGAGACCCAGTACTTC
>TRBJ2-1|-|15|TRBV6-4|-
CASSEELASYNEQFF
TGTGCCAGCAGTGAAGAACTAGCCTCCTACAATGAGCAGTTCTTC
>TRBJ2-7|-|13|TRBV27|TRBD1
CASSLTGVYEQYF
TGTGCCAGCAGTCTTACAGGGGTGTACGAGCAGTACTTC
>TRBJ2-7|few|17|TRBV4-1|TRBD2
CASSQGPPGLTDYEQYF
TGCGCCAGCAGCCAAGGCCCGCCGGGACTAACGGATTACGAGCAGTACTTC
>TRBJ2-2|-|14|TRBV14|-
CASSMLRVGGELFF
TGTGCCAGCAGCATGCTGAGGGTCGGCGGGGAGCTGTTTTTT
>TRBJ2-5|-|15|TRBV6-5|-
CASSKVSDSKETQYF
TGTGCCAGCAGTAAGGTCTCAGACAGTAAAGAGACCCAGTACTTC